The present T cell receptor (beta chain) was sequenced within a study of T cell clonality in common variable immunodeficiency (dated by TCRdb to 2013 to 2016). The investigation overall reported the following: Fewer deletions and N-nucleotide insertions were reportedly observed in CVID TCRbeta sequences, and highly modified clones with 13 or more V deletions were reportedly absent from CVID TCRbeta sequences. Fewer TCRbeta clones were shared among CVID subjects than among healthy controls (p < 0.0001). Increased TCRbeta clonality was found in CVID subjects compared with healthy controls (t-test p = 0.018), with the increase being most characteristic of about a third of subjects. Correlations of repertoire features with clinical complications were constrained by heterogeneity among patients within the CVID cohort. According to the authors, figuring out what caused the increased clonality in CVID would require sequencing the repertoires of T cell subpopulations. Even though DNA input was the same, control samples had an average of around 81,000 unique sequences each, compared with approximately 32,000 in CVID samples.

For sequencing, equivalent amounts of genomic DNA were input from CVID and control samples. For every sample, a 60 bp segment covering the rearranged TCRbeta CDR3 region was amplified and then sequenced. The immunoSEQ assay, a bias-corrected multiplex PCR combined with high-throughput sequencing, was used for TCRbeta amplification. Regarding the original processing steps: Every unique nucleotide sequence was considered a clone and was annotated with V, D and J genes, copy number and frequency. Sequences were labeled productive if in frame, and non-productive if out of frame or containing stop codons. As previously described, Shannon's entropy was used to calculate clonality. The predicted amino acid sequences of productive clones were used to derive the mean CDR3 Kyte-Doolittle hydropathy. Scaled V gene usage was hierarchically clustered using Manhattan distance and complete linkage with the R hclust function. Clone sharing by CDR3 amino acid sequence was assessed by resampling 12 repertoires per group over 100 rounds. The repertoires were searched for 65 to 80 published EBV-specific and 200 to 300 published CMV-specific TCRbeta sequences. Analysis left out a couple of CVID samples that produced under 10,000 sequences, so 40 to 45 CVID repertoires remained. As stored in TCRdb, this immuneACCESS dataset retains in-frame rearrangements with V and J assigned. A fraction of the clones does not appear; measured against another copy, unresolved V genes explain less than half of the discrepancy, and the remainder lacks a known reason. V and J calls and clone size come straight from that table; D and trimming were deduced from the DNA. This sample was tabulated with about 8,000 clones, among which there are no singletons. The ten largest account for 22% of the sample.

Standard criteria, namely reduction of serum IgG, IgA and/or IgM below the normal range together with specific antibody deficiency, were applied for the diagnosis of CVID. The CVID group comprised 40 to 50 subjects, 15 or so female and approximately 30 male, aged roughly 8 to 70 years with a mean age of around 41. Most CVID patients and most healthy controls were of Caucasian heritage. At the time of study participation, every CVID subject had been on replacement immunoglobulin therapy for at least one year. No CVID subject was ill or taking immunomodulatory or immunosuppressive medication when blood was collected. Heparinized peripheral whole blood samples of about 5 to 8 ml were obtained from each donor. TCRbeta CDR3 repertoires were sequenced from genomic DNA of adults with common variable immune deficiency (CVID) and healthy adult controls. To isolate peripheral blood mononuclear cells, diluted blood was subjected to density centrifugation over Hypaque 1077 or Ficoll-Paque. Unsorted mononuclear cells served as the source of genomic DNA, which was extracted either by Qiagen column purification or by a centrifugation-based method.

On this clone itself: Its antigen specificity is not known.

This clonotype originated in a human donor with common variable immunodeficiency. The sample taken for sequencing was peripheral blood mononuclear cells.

The DNA read from the CDR3 is TGTGCCAGCAGTGGCGCCCCAGCGGGAGAGACGGATGAG. Translated, this gives CASSGAPAGETDE. The whole CDR3 sequence is CASSGAPAGETDEQFF. The chain joins TRBV6-4 to TRBJ2-1, with 8 bases in between that match TRBD2. The read halts 3 residues ahead of the CDR3 end, with the missing end drawn from the germline J gene. The CDR3 has 16 amino acids, counting the end cysteine and phenylalanine. Shown are 39 bases from within the CDR3, in frame from base 1. After removal of 4 bases from V and 8 bases from J, the junction retains 13 bases not matched to a gene. CDR1 MRHNA and CDR2 SNTAGT were looked up in the germline V gene.